Included here is one TCR beta chain sequence, with context. What antigen it recognizes has not been identified. No much larger clone exists at a distance of one base, and base qualities are not known. The data were taken from a study of beta chain features in type 1 diabetes (dated by TCRdb to about 2018). With regard to the full study: Mean age, gender distribution, total cell number and subset yield were not different between patients and healthy donors. In the study, TCRB repertoires of sorted circulating CD4+ T cell subsets from recently diagnosed type 1 diabetes patients were compared with those of matched healthy donors. Regulatory and stem cell-like memory subsets were obtained from only 8 patients and about 8 healthy donors, while naive and central memory subsets were obtained from all 30 or so donors. A total of about 100 million sorted cells were examined across all samples, and RNA yield correlated strongly with the number of cells per subset. Overall study results and their limits: Naive, central memory and regulatory TCRB repertoires appeared to be more similar among patients than among healthy donors. Type 1 diabetes patients showed a moderate but significant shortening of TCRB CDR3 length in all four CD4+ subsets. Because cDNA was sequenced instead of genomic DNA, highly expressing activated cells could be over-represented, though the groups showed no difference in activation or CD3 levels. Because small numbers of individuals were included in the HLA sub-analyses, any influence of HLA type on TCRB rearrangement was left unresolved. Shorter templates might have been favored by PCR, but patient and control samples were amplified and corrected together, so both groups would have been affected equally by any skew. At VDJ recombination sites, type 1 diabetes patients had fewer insertions and more deleted nucleotides, which implies abnormalities in thymic rearrangement.

From its cysteine to its phenylalanine, the CDR3 spans 15 amino acids. Just the 45-base CDR3 DNA is kept, in frame starting at base 1. V lost 5 bases and J lost 6 bases; the stretch between them is 17 bases long. CDR1 and CDR2 were assigned from the germline V gene (reference sequence) as SEHNR and FQNEAQ. The High Capacity cDNA Reverse Transcription Kit was used to reverse transcribe all of the isolated RNA, meaning that expressed TCRB transcripts were what got sequenced. Naive, central memory and regulatory T cell samples underwent deep immunoSEQ sequencing, averaging about 3.57 million total reads per sample. After sorted cells were lysed in RLT buffer, RNA was extracted with DNase-treated RNeasy Micro or Mini kits, with the choice depending on cell number. Each cell subset was processed separately to prevent cross-contamination, with patient and healthy donor samples processed together. Using the immunoSEQ multiplex PCR, TCRB sequences were amplified from cDNA into 87-bp fragments spanning the CDR3 region. Sequencing of the amplicons was performed on the Illumina HiSeq platform. The authors' pipeline ran thus. Synthetic template baselines were used to correct PCR bias computationally, reads within Hamming distance 2 were collapsed, and singletons that could not be merged were discarded. Reads were aligned against IMGT so that V, D and J genes, CDR3 length and insertions or deletions at six rearrangement sites could be assigned. Within each subset, clonotype counts were normalized to sorted cell number, and only after that were true diversity and Gini coefficients computed with the tcR R package. The overlap coefficient, calculated on TCRB nucleotide sequences, was used to quantify repertoire sharing. As a proxy for the pre-selection repertoire, out-of-frame TCRB sequences from naive cells were analyzed. Sourced from immuneACCESS, this table was stored by TCRdb with only in-frame sequences that have V and J called. A share of the clones is absent; for the studies checked, an unresolved V gene accounts for under half, and the remainder has no known explanation. V and J calls and clone size are as listed in that table; D and trimming were resolved from the DNA. This sample lists hundreds of thousands of clones; about 14% were detected once. Together, the top ten hold 0.04% of the sample.

Each donor gave one peripheral blood draw, approximately 120 mL on average, collected into heparinised tubes. Naive, central memory, regulatory and stem cell-like memory CD4+ T cells were sorted on a BD FACSAria II using a panel including CD45RO, CCR7, CD25, CD127, CD95 and CD27. All sorted populations exceeded 95% purity. PBMCs were isolated right away by Lymphoprep density gradient centrifugation and were stained directly, without culture. To minimize batch effects, samples were stained and sorted in pairs, one healthy donor with one patient per experiment. Specimen: naive CD4+ T cells from blood. In light of the paper, this sample's cell subset or site label describes: true naive CD4+ T cells. Here the chain combines TRBV7-9 and TRBJ2-1; a tentative D call is TRBD2 (5 bases match). This clonotype was obtained from a man between 18 and 35 years old with type 1 diabetes. CDR3 region: CASSRGLILSNEQFF. The bases are TGTGCCAGCAGCCGCGGGCTTATCCTAAGCAATGAGCAGTTCTTC.